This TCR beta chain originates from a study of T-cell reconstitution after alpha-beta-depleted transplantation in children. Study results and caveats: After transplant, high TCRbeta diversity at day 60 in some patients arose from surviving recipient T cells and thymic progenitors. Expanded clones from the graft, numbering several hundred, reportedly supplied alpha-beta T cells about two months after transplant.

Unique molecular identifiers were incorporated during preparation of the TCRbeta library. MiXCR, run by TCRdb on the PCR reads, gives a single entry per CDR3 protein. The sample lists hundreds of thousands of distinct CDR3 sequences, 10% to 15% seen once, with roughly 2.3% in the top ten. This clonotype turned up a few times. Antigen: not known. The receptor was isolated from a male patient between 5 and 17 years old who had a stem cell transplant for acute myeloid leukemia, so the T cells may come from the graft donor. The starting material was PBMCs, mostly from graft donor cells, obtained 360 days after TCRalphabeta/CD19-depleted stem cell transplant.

The CDR3 DNA is TGCAGTGCTCGACCGGGAGTTTCGTACGAGCAGTACTTC. This encodes CSARPGVSYEQYF. V usage is TRBV20-1 and J usage is TRBJ2-7, with D possibly being TRBD2 (6 bases). Germline loops: CDR1 DFQATT, CDR2 SNEGSKA (reference sequence). Trimming took off 5 bases at V and 4 bases at J, with 15 bases between the two ends. CDR3 length: 13 residues.